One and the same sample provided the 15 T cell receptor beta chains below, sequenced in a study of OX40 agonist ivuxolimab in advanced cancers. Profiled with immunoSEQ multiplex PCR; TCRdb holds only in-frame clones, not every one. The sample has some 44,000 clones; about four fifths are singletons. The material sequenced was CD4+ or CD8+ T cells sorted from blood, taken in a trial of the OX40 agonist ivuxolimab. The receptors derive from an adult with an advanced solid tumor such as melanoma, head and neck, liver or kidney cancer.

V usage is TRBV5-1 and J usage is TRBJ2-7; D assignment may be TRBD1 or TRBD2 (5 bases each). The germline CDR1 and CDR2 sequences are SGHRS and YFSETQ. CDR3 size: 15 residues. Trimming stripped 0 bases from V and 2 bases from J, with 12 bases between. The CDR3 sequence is CASSLAAGRTYEQYF. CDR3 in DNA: TGCGCCAGCAGCTTGGCCGCAGGGAGAACCTACGAGCAGTACTTC.

The CDR3 loop reads CASSEGDLTGYTF. The CDR3 nucleotides read TGTGCCAGCAGTGAGGGGGATCTAACTGGCTACACCTTC. The chain recombines TRBV25-1 with TRBJ1-2, with D possibly matching TRBD1 (5 bases). This CDR3 has 13 amino acids. The germline CDR1 and CDR2 sequences are MGHDK and SYGVNS. Trimming left V 3 bases short and J 7 bases short, with 12 bases between.

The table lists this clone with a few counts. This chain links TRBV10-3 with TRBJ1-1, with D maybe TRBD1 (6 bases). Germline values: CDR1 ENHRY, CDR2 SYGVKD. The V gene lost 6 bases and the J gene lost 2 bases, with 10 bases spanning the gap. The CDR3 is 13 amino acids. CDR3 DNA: TGTGCCATCAGCGGACAGTCCAACACTGAAGCTTTCTTT. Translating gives CAISGQSNTEAFF.

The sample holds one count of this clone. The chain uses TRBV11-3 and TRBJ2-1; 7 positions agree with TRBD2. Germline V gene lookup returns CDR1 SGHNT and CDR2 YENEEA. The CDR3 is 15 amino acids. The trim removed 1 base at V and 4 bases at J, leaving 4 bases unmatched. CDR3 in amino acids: CASSLGGRGYNEQFF. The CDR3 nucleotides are TGTGCCAGCAGCTTAGGCGGGAGAGGGTACAATGAGCAGTTCTTC. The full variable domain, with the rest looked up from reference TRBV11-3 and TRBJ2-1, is EAGVVQSPRYKIIEKKQPVAFWCNPISGHNTLYWYLQNLGQGPELLIRYENEEAVDDSQLPKDRFSAERLKGVDSTLKIQPAELGDSAVYLCASSLGGRGYNEQFFGPGTRLTVL.

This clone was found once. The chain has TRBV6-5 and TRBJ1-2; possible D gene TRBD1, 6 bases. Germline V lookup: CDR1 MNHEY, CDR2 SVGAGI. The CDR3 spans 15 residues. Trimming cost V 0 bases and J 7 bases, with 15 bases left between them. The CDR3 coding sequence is TGTGCCAGCAGTTACTCACAGGGTACGATAGGTGGCTACACCTTC. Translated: CASSYSQGTIGGYTF.

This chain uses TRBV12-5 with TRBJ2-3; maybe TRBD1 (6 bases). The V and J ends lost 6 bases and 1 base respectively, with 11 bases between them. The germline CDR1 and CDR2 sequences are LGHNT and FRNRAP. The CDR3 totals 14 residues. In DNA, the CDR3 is TGTGCTAGTGGGGAACAGGGAGGCACAGATACGCAGTATTTT. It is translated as CASGEQGGTDTQYF.

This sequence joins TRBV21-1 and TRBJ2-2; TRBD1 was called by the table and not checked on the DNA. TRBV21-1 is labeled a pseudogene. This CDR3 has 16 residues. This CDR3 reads CASSKDRGALTGELFF. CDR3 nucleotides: TGTGCCAGCAGCAAGGACAGGGGCGCCCTCACCGGGGAGCTGTTTTTT.

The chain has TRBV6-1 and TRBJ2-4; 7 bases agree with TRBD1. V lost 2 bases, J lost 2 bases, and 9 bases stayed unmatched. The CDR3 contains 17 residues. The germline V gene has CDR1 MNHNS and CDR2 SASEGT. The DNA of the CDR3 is TGTGCCAGCAGTGAACCAATAAACAGGGGAACCAAAAACATTCAGTACTTC. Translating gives CASSEPINRGTKNIQYF.

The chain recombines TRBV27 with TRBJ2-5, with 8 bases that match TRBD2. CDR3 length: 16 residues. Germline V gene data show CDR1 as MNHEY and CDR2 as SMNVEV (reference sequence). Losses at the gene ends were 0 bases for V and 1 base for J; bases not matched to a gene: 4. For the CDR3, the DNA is TGTGCCAGCAGTTTATCGGGAACTAGCGGCCAAGAGACCCAGTACTTC. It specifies CASSLSGTSGQETQYF.

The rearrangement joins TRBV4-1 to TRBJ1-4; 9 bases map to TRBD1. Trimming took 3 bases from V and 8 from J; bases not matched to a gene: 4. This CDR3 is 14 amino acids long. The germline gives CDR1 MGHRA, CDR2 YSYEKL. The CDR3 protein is CASSQGQGREKLFF. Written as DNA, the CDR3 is TGCGCCAGCAGCCAGGGACAGGGTCGCGAAAAACTGTTTTTT.

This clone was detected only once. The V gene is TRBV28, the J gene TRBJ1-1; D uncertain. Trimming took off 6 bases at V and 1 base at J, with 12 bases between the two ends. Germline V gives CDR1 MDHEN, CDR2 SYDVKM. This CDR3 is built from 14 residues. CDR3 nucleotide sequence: TGTGCCAGCAGGTGGGGAAGCGGGAACACTGAAGCTTTCTTT. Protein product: CASRWGSGNTEAFF.

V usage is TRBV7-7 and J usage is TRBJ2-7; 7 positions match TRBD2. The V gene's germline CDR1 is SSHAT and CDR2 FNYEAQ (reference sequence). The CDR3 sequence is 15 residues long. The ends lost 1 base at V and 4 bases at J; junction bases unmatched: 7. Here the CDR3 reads CASSLEVGGRYEQYF. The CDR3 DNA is TGTGCCAGCAGCTTAGAGGTGGGAGGGCGGTACGAGCAGTACTTC.

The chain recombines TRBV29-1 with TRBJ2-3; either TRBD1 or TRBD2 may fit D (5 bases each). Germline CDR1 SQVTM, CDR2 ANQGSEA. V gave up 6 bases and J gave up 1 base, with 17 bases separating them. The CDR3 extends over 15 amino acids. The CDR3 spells CSVAGTARGTDTQYF. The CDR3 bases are TGCAGCGTCGCCGGGACCGCCCGGGGCACAGATACGCAGTATTTT.

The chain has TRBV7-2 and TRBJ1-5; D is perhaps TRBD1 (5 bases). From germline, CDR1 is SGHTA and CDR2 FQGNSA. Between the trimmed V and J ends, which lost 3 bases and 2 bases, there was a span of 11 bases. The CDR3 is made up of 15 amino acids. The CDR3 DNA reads TGTGCCAGCAGCTTCTTCCGGGGCGGCAATCAGCCCCAGCATTTT. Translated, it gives CASSFFRGGNQPQHF.

The CDR3 DNA is TGTGCCAGCAGTTATAGAGGGGCCACTGAAGCTTTCTTT. This sequence encodes CASSYRGATEAFF. The chain combines TRBV6-5 with TRBJ1-1, with D perhaps TRBD1 (5 bases). Germline-derived CDR1 and CDR2 are MNHEY and SVGAGI. This CDR3 region has 13 residues. Trimming removed 3 bases at V and 4 bases at J, with 9 bases between.